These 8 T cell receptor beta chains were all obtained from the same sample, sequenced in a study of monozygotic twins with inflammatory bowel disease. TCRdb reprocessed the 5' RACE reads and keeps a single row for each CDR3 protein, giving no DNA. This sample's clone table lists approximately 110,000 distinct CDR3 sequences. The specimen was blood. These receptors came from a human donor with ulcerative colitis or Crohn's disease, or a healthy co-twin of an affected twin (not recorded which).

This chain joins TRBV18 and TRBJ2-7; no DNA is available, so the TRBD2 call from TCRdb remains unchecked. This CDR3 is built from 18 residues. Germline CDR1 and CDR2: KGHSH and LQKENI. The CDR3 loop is CASSPRGVSGRASYEQYF.

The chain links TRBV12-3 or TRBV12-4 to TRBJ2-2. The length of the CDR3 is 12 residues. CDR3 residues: CASSSLTGELFF.

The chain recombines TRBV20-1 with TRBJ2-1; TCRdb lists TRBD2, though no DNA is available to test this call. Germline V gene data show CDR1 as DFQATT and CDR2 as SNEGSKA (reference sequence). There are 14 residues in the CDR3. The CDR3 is CSAPTSGRAREQFF.

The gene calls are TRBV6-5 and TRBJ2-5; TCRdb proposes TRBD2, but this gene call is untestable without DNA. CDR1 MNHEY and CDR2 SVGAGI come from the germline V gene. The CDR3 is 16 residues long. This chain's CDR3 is CASSYSRGLPGETQYF.

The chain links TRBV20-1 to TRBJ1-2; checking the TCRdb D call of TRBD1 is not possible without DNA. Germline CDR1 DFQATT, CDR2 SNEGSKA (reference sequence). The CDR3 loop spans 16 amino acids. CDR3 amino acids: CSARDPWDRRGYGYTF.

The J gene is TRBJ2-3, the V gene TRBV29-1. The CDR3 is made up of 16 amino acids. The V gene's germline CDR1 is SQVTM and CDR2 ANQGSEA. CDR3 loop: CSVESQDSPSTDTQYF.

CDR3 region: CASSLVPHMNTEAFF. V gene TRBV7-2 combines with J gene TRBJ1-1. The germline gives CDR1 SGHTA, CDR2 FQGNSA. This CDR3 contains 15 residues. Full variable domain (rest looked up from reference TRBV7-2 and TRBJ1-1): GAGVSQSPSNKVTEKGKDVELRCDPISGHTALYWYRQSLGQGLEFLIYFQGNSAPDKSGLPSDRFSAERTGGSVSTLTIQRTQQEDSAVYLCASSLVPHMNTEAFFGQGTRLTVV.

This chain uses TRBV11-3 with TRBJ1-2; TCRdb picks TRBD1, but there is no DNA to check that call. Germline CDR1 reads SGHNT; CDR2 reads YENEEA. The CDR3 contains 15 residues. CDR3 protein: CASSKRQDRGYGYTF.